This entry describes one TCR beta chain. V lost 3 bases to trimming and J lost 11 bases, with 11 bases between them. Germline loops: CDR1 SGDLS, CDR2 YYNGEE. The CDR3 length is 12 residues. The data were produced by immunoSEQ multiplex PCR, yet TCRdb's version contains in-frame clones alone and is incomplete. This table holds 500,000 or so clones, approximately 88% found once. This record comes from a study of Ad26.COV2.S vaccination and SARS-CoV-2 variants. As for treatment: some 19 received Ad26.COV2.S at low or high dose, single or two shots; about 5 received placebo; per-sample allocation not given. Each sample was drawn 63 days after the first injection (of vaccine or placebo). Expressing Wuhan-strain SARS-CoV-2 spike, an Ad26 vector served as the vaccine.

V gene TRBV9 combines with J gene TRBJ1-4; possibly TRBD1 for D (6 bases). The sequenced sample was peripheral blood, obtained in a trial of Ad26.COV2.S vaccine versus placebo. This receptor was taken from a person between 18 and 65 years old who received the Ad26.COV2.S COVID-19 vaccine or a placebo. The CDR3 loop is CASSANQGKLFF. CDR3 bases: TGTGCCAGCAGCGCGAACCAGGGGAAACTGTTTTTT.